Presented here are 2 T cell receptor beta chains from one specimen sequenced in a study of OX40 agonist ivuxolimab in advanced cancers. The repertoire was sequenced with immunoSEQ multiplex PCR; TCRdb's copy has only in-frame clones and lacks some. The repertoire holds about 71,000 clones, with about 78% as singletons. The sequencing here drew on CD4+ or CD8+ T cells sorted from blood, taken in a trial of the OX40 agonist ivuxolimab. These receptors all come from an adult with an advanced solid tumor such as melanoma, head and neck, liver or kidney cancer.

The V gene is TRBV28, the J gene TRBJ1-4; TRBD1 might be the D (6 bases). V was shortened by 2 bases and J by 6 bases, with 19 bases between the two germline ends. The V gene's germline CDR1 is MDHEN and CDR2 SYDVKM. The CDR3 spans 17 residues. The CDR3 DNA follows: TGTGCCAGCAGTTTACGGGGGGCGCGATCACTTCATGAAAAACTGTTTTTT. Protein: CASSLRGARSLHEKLFF. The entire variable domain, with the rest obtained from reference TRBV28 and TRBJ1-4, is as follows: DVKVTQSSRYLVKRTGEKVFLECVQDMDHENMFWYRQDPGLGLRLIYFSYDVKMKEKGDIPEGYSVSREKKERFSLILESASTNQTSMYLCASSLRGARSLHEKLFFGSGTQLSVL.

The V call is TRBV7-2, the J call TRBJ1-2; 9 bases align to TRBD1. This CDR3 is 15 amino acids long. V gave up 5 bases and J gave up 2 bases; unmatched junction bases: 6. Germline V gene lookup returns CDR1 SGHTA and CDR2 FQGNSA. The CDR3 spells CASSAPGQGNYGYTF. The DNA for the CDR3 is TGTGCCAGCAGCGCCCCGGGACAGGGAAACTATGGCTACACCTTC.